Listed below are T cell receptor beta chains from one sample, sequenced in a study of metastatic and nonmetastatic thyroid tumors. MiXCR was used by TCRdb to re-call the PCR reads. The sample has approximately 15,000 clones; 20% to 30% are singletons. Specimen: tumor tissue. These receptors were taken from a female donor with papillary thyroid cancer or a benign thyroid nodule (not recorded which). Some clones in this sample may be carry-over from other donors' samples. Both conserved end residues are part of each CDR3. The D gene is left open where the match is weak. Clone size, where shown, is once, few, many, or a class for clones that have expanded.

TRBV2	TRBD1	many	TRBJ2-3	CASAGPGQGRTDTQYF	TGTGCCAGCGCCGGACCGGGACAGGGACGCACAGATACGCAGTATTTT
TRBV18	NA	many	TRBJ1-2	CASSPPAGTNYGYTF	TGTGCCAGCTCACCACCGGCGGGGACTAACTATGGCTACACCTTC
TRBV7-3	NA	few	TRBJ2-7	CASSLTGVSTSYF	TGTGCCAGCAGCTTAACGGGGGTCAGCACGTCGTACTTC
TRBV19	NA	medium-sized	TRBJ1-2	CASSHQLGANYGYTF	TGTGCCAGTAGTCACCAGTTAGGCGCTAACTATGGCTACACCTTC
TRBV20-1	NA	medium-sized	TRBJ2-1	CSARDPRGKRDGNNEQFF	TGCAGTGCTAGAGATCCCAGGGGTAAGCGGGACGGCAACAATGAGCAGTTCTTC
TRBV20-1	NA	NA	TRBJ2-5	CSALDRETQYF	TGCAGCGCATTAGACCGGGAGACCCAGTACTTC
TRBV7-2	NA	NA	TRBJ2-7	CASSLEVLWQQYF	NA
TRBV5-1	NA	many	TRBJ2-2	CASSLWGDTGELFF	TGCGCCAGCAGCTTGTGGGGTGACACCGGGGAGCTGTTTTTT
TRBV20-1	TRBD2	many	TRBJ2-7	CSASPPGRPPYEQYF	TGCAGTGCTAGTCCTCCCGGGAGGCCGCCCTACGAGCAGTACTTC
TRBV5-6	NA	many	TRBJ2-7	CASTRGSYEQYF	TGTGCCAGCACCAGGGGATCCTACGAGCAGTACTTC
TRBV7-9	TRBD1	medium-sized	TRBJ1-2	CASSYRGDHYGYTF	TGTGCCAGCAGCTACAGGGGGGATCACTATGGCTACACCTTC
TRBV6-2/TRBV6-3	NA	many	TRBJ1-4	CASSSASPTNEKLFF	TGTGCCAGCAGTTCAGCGAGCCCAACTAATGAAAAACTGTTTTTT
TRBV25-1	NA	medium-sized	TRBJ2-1	CASSATTHFKTGGVDNEQFF	TGTGCCAGCAGCGCCACAACCCATTTTAAGACGGGTGGTGTGGACAATGAGCAGTTCTTC
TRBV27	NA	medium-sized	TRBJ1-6	CASSPLDRNNSPLHF	TGTGCCAGCAGTCCACTGGACAGAAACAATTCACCCCTCCACTTT
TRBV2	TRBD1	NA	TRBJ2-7	CASSVGQGYEQYF	TGTGCCAGCAGTGTGGGACAGGGCTACGAGCAGTACTTC
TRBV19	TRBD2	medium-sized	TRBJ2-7	CASSMRLAGEQYF	TGTGCCAGTAGTATGCGTCTAGCGGGAGAACAGTACTTC
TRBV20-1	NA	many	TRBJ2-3	CSANERGSTDTQYF	TGCAGTGCTAATGAGAGGGGAAGCACAGATACGCAGTATTTT
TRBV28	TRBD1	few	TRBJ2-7	CASSGTGAYEQYF	TGTGCCAGCTCGGGGACAGGAGCCTACGAGCAGTACTTC
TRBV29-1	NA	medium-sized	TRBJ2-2	CSVEEVGDTSGELFF	TGCAGCGTTGAAGAAGTGGGGGACACATCCGGGGAGCTGTTTTTT
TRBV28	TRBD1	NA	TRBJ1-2	CASSRDRGLNGYTF	TGTGCCAGCAGTCGGGACAGGGGGCTCAATGGCTACACCTTC
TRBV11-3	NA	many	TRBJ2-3	CASSLGSGVMDTQYF	TGTGCCAGCAGCTTAGGGTCGGGGGTAATGGATACGCAGTATTTT
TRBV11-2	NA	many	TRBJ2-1	CASSLASSSYNEQFF	TGTGCCAGCAGCTTAGCATCCTCCTCCTACAATGAGCAGTTCTTC
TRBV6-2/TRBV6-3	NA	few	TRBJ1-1	CASSPEGRMNTEAFF	TGTGCCAGCAGCCCCGAGGGGAGGATGAACACTGAAGCTTTCTTT
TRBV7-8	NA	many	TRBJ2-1	CASSLVMGRQPEQFF	TGTGCCAGCAGCTTAGTGATGGGACGGCAGCCTGAGCAGTTCTTC
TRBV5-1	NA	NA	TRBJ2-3	CASSLSQLSDTQYF	TGCGCCAGCAGCTTGAGTCAACTCTCAGATACGCAGTATTTT
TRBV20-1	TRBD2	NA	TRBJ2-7	CSALPGGSYEQYF	TGCAGTGCTCTGCCCGGGGGGTCCTACGAGCAGTACTTC
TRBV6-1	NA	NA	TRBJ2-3	CASSDQAGTTDTQYF	TGTGCCAGCAGTGACCAAGCGGGGACAACAGATACGCAGTATTTT
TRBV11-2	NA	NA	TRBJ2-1	CASTPSGLPSSYNEQFF	TGTGCCAGCACCCCTTCGGGGCTCCCCAGCTCCTACAATGAGCAGTTCTTC
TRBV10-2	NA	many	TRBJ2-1	CASRGKSTRVLYNEQFF	TGCGCCAGCAGGGGAAAGTCTACGCGGGTGCTCTACAATGAGCAGTTCTTC
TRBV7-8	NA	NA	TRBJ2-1	CASSHAAGTPGWNEQFF	TGTGCCAGCAGCCATGCCGCCGGGACTCCGGGGTGGAATGAGCAGTTCTTC
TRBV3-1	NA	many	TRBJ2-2	CASSRASGNTGELFF	TGTGCCAGCAGCCGCGCCAGCGGGAACACCGGGGAGCTGTTTTTT
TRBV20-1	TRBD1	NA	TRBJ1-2	CSARDPRTGGRGYTF	TGCAGTGCTAGAGACCCCCGGACAGGCGGGAGAGGCTACACCTTC
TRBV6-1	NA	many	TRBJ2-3	CASGSTDTQYF	TGTGCCAGCGGGAGCACAGATACGCAGTATTTT
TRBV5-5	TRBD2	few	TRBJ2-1	CASRFGTSTVNEQFF	TGTGCCAGCAGGTTCGGGACTAGTACCGTCAATGAGCAGTTCTTC
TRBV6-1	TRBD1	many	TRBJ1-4	CASRGSGQGGLSNEKLFF	TGTGCCAGCAGGGGATCGGGACAGGGGGGTCTCTCGAATGAAAAACTGTTTTTT
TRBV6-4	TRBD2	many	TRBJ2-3	CATGTSGTDTQYF	TGTGCCACCGGGACTAGCGGCACAGATACGCAGTATTTT
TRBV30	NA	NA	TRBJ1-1	CAWGRGDGVDTEAFF	TGTGCCTGGGGCCGGGGGGATGGGGTGGACACTGAAGCTTTCTTT
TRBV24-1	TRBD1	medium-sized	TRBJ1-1	CATRGDRGGGTEAFF	TGTGCCACCAGGGGGGACAGGGGCGGTGGCACTGAAGCTTTCTTT
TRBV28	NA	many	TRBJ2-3	CASTMGLDTQYF	TGTGCCAGCACCATGGGGTTAGATACGCAGTATTTT
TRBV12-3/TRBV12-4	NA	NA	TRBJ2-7	CASSLTDSYEQYF	TGTGCCAGCAGTTTGACGGATTCCTACGAGCAGTACTTC
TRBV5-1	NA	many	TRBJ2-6	CATQFAPGANVLTF	TGCGCCACCCAATTTGCCCCTGGGGCCAACGTCCTGACTTTC
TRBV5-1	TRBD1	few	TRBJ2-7	CASSWGQGAYEQYF	TGCGCCAGCAGCTGGGGACAGGGGGCCTACGAGCAGTACTTC